The rows below give T cell receptor beta chains drawn from one sample of a study of molecular identifiers for immune sequencing clone quantification. Via MiXCR, TCRdb re-called the PCR reads, giving one row per CDR3 protein. Of around 320,000 distinct CDR3 sequences listed, about a quarter are singletons. The sequencing input was naive CD8+ T cells from blood, with Jurkat cell RNA spiked in. These receptors came from a human donor in good health. Some libraries in this study had Jurkat cell RNA spiked in. Each CDR3 is given with its conserved first and last residue. Each record gives: J gene, CDR3 length, V gene, CDR3 protein.

J gene: TRBJ2-1; CDR3 length: 15; V gene: TRBV5-4; CDR3 protein: CASSPGDSPYNEQFF
J gene: TRBJ2-7; CDR3 length: 16; V gene: TRBV7-9; CDR3 protein: CASSGTSGYQTYEQYF
J gene: TRBJ2-7; CDR3 length: 13; V gene: TRBV7-6; CDR3 protein: CASSSFRSYEQYF
J gene: TRBJ2-1; CDR3 length: 16; V gene: TRBV9; CDR3 protein: CASSVGGLGGNNEQFF
J gene: TRBJ2-3; CDR3 length: 16; V gene: TRBV9; CDR3 protein: CASSVTSALLADTQYF
J gene: TRBJ1-2; CDR3 length: 19; V gene: TRBV7-3; CDR3 protein: CTSSPKRSGGDREDYGYTF
J gene: TRBJ2-5; CDR3 length: 14; V gene: TRBV24-1; CDR3 protein: CATSDGADQETQYF
J gene: TRBJ1-1; CDR3 length: 15; V gene: TRBV7-6; CDR3 protein: CASSLEPLMNTEAFF
J gene: TRBJ2-6; CDR3 length: 17; V gene: TRBV6-5; CDR3 protein: CASSYETGPSGANVLTF
J gene: TRBJ2-1; CDR3 length: 15; V gene: TRBV11-2; CDR3 protein: CASSLLARWGDEQFF
J gene: TRBJ2-3; CDR3 length: 19; V gene: TRBV14; CDR3 protein: CASSQEPGRWGALTDTQYF
J gene: TRBJ2-5; CDR3 length: 14; V gene: TRBV7-2; CDR3 protein: CASSLVQPQATQYF
J gene: TRBJ1-5; CDR3 length: 14; V gene: TRBV19; CDR3 protein: CASSINRGHQPQHF
J gene: TRBJ2-5; CDR3 length: 15; V gene: TRBV19; CDR3 protein: CASSTTGLARESQYF
J gene: TRBJ2-5; CDR3 length: 16; V gene: TRBV4-2; CDR3 protein: CASSQGVGGPMETQYF
J gene: TRBJ2-3; CDR3 length: 15; V gene: TRBV29-1; CDR3 protein: CSVEDFGESTDTQYF
J gene: TRBJ1-1; CDR3 length: 12; V gene: TRBV30; CDR3 protein: CAWSVMEAEAFF
J gene: TRBJ2-3; CDR3 length: 15; V gene: TRBV27; CDR3 protein: CASRRQGAGTDTQYF
J gene: TRBJ1-4; CDR3 length: 15; V gene: TRBV7-9; CDR3 protein: CASSFGVATNEKLFF
J gene: TRBJ2-7; CDR3 length: 14; V gene: TRBV5-1; CDR3 protein: CASSLAPGLDEQYF
J gene: TRBJ2-3; CDR3 length: 18; V gene: TRBV6-6; CDR3 protein: CASSYSILQGGDTDTQYF
J gene: TRBJ2-5; CDR3 length: 14; V gene: TRBV7-9; CDR3 protein: CASSPRAGRETQYF
J gene: TRBJ1-4; CDR3 length: 16; V gene: TRBV4-1; CDR3 protein: CASSQDIAGIHEKLFF
J gene: TRBJ2-1; CDR3 length: 15; V gene: TRBV29-1; CDR3 protein: CSVEDVESSYNEQFF
J gene: TRBJ2-1; CDR3 length: 15; V gene: TRBV7-9; CDR3 protein: CASSLAPGSIGAQFF
J gene: TRBJ1-2; CDR3 length: 17; V gene: TRBV13; CDR3 protein: CASRPSNTPGVAYGYTF
J gene: TRBJ2-7; CDR3 length: 15; V gene: TRBV11-2; CDR3 protein: CASSYSFSVTYEQYF
J gene: TRBJ1-1; CDR3 length: 15; V gene: TRBV4-2; CDR3 protein: CASSREARTYTEAFF
J gene: TRBJ1-1; CDR3 length: 15; V gene: TRBV7-9; CDR3 protein: CASRPTGGRNTEAFF
J gene: TRBJ2-3; CDR3 length: 16; V gene: TRBV6-1; CDR3 protein: CASRRTGRTSTDTQYF
J gene: TRBJ1-3; CDR3 length: 16; V gene: TRBV4-3; CDR3 protein: CASSQDGQISGNPLYF
J gene: TRBJ2-7; CDR3 length: 13; V gene: TRBV6-1; CDR3 protein: CASLGQGLHEQYF
J gene: TRBJ1-6; CDR3 length: 15; V gene: TRBV10-3; CDR3 protein: CAISDVNRLDSPLHF
J gene: TRBJ2-3; CDR3 length: 16; V gene: TRBV20-1; CDR3 protein: CSADDRSLTGTDTQYF
J gene: TRBJ1-6; CDR3 length: 12; V gene: TRBV7-9; CDR3 protein: CASSSGNSPLHF
J gene: TRBJ2-2; CDR3 length: 16; V gene: TRBV4-1; CDR3 protein: CASSRGTSGITGELFF